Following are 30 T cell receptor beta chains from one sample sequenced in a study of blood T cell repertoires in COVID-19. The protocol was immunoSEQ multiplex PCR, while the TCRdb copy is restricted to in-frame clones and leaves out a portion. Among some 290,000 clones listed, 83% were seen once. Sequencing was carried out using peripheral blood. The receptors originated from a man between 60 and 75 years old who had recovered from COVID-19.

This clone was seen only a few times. CDR3 nucleotide sequence: TGTGCCAGCAGCAAAGCCCCGGACAGGGAACACTACAATGAGCAGTTCTTC. This sequence encodes CASSKAPDREHYNEQFF. The chain recombines TRBV21-1 with TRBJ2-1; the table's D call, TRBD1, was not checked against the DNA. TRBV21-1 is reported as a pseudogene. The CDR3 sequence is 17 residues long.

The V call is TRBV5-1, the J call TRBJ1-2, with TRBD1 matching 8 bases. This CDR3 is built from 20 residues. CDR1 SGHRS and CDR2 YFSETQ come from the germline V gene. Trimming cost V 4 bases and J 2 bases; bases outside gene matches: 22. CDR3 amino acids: CASSLVAGPGQAAGNYGYTF. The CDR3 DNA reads TGCGCCAGCAGCCTAGTCGCCGGGCCGGGACAGGCGGCCGGGAACTATGGCTACACCTTC.

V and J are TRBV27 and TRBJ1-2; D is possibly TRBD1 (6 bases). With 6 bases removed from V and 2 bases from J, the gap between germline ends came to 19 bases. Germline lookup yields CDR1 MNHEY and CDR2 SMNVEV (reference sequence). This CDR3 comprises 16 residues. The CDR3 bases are TGTGCCAGCAGACCTACAGGGTTATTAGGGAACTATGGCTACACCTTC. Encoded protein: CASRPTGLLGNYGYTF.

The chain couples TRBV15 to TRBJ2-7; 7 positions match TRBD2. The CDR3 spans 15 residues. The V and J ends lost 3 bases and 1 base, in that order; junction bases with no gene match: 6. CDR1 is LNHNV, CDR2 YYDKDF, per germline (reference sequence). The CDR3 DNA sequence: TGTGCCACCAGCAGGCCGAGCGGGGCATCCTACGAGCAGTACTTC. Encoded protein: CATSRPSGASYEQYF.

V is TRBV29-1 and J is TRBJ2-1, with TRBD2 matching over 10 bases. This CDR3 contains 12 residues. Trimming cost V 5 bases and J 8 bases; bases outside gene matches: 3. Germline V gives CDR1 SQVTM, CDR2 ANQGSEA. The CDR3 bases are TGCAGCGTTACTAGCGGGGTCGATGAGCAGTTCTTC. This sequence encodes CSVTSGVDEQFF.

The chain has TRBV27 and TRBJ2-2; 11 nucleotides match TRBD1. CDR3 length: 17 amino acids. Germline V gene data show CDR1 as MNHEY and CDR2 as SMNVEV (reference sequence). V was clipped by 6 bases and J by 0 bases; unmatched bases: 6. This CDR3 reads CASSHRDRGSNTGELFF. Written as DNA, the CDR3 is TGTGCCAGCAGCCACCGGGACAGGGGGTCGAACACCGGGGAGCTGTTTTTT.

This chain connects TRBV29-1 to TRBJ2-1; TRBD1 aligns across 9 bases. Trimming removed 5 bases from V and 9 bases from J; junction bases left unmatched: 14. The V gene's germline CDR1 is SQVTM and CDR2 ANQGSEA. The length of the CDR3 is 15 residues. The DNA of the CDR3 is TGCAGCGTTAATAACAGGGACAGGGTGGTGAGTGAGCAGTTCTTC. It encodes CSVNNRDRVVSEQFF.

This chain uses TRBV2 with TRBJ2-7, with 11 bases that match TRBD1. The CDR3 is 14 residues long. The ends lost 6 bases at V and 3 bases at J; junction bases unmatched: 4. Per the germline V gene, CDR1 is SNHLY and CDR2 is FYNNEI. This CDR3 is CASRRTGGDYEQYF. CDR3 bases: TGTGCCAGCAGACGGACAGGGGGCGACTACGAGCAGTACTTC.

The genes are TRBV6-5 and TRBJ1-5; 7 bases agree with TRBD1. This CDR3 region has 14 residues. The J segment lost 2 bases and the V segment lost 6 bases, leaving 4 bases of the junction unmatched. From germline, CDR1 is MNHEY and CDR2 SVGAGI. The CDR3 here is CASRPTGGNQPQHF. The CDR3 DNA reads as TGTGCCAGCAGGCCCACAGGGGGCAATCAGCCCCAGCATTTT.

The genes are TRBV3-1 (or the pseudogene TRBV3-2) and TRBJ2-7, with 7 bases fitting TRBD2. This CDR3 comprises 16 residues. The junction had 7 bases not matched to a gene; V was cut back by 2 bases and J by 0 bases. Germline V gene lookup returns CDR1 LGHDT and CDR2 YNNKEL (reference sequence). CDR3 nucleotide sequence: TGTGCCAGCAGCCAATCCCCCGGGAGGAGCTCCTACGAGCAGTACTTC. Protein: CASSQSPGRSSYEQYF.

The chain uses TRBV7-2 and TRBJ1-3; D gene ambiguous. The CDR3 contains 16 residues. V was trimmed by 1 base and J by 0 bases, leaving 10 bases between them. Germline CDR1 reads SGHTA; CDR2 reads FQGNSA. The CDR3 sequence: CASSLVAESSGNTIYF. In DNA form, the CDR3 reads TGTGCCAGCAGCTTAGTGGCGGAGAGCTCTGGAAACACCATATATTTT.

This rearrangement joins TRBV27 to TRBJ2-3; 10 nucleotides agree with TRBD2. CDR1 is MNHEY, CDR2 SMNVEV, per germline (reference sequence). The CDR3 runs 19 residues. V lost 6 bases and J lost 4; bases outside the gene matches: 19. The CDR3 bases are TGTGCCAGCAGCCCAGCGGGAGGGTTTGCCAGGAGGAATGCAGATACGCAGTATTTT. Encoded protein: CASSPAGGFARRNADTQYF.

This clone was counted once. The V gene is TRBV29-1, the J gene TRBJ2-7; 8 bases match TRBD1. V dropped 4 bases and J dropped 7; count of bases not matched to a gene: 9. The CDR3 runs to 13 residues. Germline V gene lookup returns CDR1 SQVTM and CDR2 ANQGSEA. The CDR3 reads CSVGGQGPNEQYF. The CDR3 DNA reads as TGCAGCGTTGGAGGACAGGGCCCTAATGAGCAGTACTTC.

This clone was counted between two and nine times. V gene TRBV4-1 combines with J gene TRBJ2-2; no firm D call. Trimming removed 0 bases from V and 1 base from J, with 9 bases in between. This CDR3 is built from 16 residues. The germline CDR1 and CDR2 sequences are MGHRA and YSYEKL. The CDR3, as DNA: TGCGCCAGCAGCCAAGAGTCTGCCGGGAACACCGGGGAGCTGTTTTTT. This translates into CASSQESAGNTGELFF.

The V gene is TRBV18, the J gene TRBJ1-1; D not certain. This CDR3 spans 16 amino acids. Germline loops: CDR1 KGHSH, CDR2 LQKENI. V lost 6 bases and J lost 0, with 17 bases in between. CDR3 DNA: TGTGCCAGCTCCCGGGCCGCGGCGGGCCTGAACACTGAAGCTTTCTTT. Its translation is CASSRAAAGLNTEAFF.

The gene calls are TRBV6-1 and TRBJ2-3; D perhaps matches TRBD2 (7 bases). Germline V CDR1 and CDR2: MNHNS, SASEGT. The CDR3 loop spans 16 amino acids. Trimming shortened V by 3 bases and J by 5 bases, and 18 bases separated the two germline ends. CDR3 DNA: TGTGCCAGCAGTGATGTGGGGGGGCGCCCCGGAGATACGCAGTATTTT. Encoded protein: CASSDVGGRPGDTQYF.

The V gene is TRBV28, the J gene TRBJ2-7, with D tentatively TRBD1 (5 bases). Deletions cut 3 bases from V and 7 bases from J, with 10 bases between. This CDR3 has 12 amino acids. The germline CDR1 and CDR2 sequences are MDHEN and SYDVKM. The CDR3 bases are TGTGCCAGCAGTTTTCAGGGCTTTGAGCAGTACTTC. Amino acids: CASSFQGFEQYF.

The CDR3 reads CASSQEASGNTIYF. CDR3 coding DNA: TGCGCCAGCAGCCAAGAGGCCTCTGGAAACACCATATATTTT. The chain combines TRBV4-1 with TRBJ1-3; D gene unclear. Germline CDR1 and CDR2: MGHRA and YSYEKL. V was cut by 0 bases and J by 0 bases, with 3 bases left in between. This CDR3 has 14 amino acids.

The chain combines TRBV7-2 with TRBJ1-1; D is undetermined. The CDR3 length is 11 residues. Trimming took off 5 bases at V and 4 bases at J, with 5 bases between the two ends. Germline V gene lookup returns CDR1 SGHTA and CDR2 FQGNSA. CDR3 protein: CASSRGTEAFF. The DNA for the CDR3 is TGTGCCAGCAGCCGAGGCACTGAAGCTTTCTTT. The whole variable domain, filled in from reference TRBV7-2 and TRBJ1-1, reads GAGVSQSPSNKVTEKGKDVELRCDPISGHTALYWYRQSLGQGLEFLIYFQGNSAPDKSGLPSDRFSAERTGGSVSTLTIQRTQQEDSAVYLCASSRGTEAFFGQGTRLTVV.

Written as DNA, the CDR3 is TGTGCTAGTGGTTTGGGCCCTGGACTGGGCGGCGAGACCCAGTACTTC. This sequence encodes CASGLGPGLGGETQYF. This chain joins TRBV12-5 and TRBJ2-5; D is perhaps TRBD2 (5 bases). V lost 1 base to trimming and J lost 5 bases, with 17 bases between them. The CDR3 covers 16 residues. Germline V gene lookup returns CDR1 LGHNT and CDR2 FRNRAP.

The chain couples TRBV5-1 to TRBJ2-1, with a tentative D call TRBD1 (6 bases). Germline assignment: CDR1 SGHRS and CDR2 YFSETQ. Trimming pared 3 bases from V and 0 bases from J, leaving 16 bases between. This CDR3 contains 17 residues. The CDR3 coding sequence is TGCGCCAGCAGCTCCCAATCGACAGGCTACTCCTACAATGAGCAGTTCTTC. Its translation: CASSSQSTGYSYNEQFF.

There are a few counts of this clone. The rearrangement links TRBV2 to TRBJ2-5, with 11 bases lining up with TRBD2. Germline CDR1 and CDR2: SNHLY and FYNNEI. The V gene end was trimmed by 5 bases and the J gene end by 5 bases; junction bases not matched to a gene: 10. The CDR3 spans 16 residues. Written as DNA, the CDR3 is TGTGCCAGCAGTCCCGAGGTAGCGGGGGGGAAGGAGACCCAGTACTTC. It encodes CASSPEVAGGKETQYF. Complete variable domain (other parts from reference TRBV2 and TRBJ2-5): EPEVTQTPSHQVTQMGQEVILRCVPISNHLYFYWYRQILGQKVEFLVSFYNNEISEKSEIFDDQFSVERPDGSNFTLKIRSTKLEDSAMYFCASSPEVAGGKETQYFGPGTRLLVL.

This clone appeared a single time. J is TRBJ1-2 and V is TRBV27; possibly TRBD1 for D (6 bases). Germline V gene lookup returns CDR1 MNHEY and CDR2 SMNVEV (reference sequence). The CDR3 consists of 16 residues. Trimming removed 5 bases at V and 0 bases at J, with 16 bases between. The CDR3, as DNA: TGTGCCAGCAGTGGTCGAACAGGGCGTGCTAACTATGGCTACACCTTC. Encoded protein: CASSGRTGRANYGYTF.

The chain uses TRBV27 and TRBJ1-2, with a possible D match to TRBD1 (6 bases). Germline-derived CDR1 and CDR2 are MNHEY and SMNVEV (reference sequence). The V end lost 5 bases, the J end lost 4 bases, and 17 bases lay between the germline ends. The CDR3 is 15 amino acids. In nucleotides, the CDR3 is TGTGCCAGCAGTGCCACAGGGATAGACCGCTATGGCTACACCTTC. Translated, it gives CASSATGIDRYGYTF.

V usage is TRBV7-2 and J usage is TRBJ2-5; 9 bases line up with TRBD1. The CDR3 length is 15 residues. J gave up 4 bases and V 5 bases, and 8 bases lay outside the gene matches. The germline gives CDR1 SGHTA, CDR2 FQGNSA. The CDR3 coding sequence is TGTGCCAGCAGCGGCCTGGGACAGGGAGGAGAGACCCAGTACTTC. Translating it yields CASSGLGQGGETQYF.

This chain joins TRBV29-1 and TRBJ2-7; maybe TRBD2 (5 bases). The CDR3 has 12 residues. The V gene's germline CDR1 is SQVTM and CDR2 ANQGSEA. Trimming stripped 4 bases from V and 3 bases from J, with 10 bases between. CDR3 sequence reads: CSVVVGVYEQYF. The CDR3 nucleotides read TGCAGCGTTGTTGTGGGAGTCTACGAGCAGTACTTC.

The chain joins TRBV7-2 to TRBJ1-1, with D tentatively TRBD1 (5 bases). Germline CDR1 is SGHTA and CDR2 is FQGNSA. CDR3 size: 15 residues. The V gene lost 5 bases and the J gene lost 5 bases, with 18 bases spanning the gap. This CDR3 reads CASSQTGIRGTEAFF. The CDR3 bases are TGTGCCAGCAGCCAAACGGGCATCCGGGGGACTGAAGCTTTCTTT.

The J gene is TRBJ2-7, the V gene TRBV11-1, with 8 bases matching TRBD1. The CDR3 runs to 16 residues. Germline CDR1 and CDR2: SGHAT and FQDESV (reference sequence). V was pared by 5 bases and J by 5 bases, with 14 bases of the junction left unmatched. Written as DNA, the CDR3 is TGTGCCAGCAGCCGTACCTCAGGGGGCTCAAGGAACGAGCAGTACTTC. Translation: CASSRTSGGSRNEQYF. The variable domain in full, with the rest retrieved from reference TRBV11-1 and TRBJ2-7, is EAEVAQSPRYKITEKSQAVAFWCDPISGHATLYWYRQILGQGPELLVQFQDESVVDDSQLPKDRFSAERLKGVDSTLKIQPAELGDSAMYLCASSRTSGGSRNEQYFGPGTRLTVT.

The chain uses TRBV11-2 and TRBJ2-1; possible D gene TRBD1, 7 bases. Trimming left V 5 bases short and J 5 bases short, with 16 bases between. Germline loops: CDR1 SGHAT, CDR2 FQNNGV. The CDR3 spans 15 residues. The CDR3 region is CASSLRGVWDNEQFF. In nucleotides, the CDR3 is TGTGCCAGCAGCCTCAGGGGGGTTTGGGACAATGAGCAGTTCTTC.

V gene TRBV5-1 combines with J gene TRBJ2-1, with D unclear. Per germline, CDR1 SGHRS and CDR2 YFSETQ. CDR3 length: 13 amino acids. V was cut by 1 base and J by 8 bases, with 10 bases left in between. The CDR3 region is CASSLITRDEQFF. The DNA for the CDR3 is TGCGCCAGCAGCTTGATAACGCGTGATGAGCAGTTCTTC.